These 14 T cell receptor beta chains were sequenced from one sample in a study of beta chain features in type 1 diabetes. What was sequenced were expressed TCRB transcripts, since all of the isolated RNA had been reverse transcribed. Data came from immunoSEQ multiplex PCR; TCRdb stores just in-frame clones and leaves some out. Of 250,000 to 350,000 clones listed, less than 15% are singletons. Sample: central memory CD4+ T cells from blood. These receptors all come from a man aged 25 to 40 in good health.

This clone occurred many times. Here the CDR3 DNA reads TGTGCCAGCAGTCCTCGGGACAGAGAATTTCGCTACACCTTC. This encodes CASSPRDREFRYTF. This chain connects TRBV28 to TRBJ1-2; the match to TRBD1 covers 7 bases. Germline-derived CDR1 and CDR2 are MDHEN and SYDVKM. The ends lost 5 bases at V and 9 bases at J; junction bases unmatched: 12. CDR3 length: 14 residues.

V usage is TRBV25-1 and J usage is TRBJ2-3; no definite D call. Germline CDR1 MGHDK, CDR2 SYGVNS. This CDR3 region has 14 residues. V dropped 2 bases and J dropped 1 base, with 7 bases sitting between them. CDR3 in DNA: TGTGCCAGCAGTGAAATTACGGGCACAGATACGCAGTATTTT. Translated, it gives CASSEITGTDTQYF.

In its sample, this clone was seen a few times. The J gene is TRBJ2-7, the V gene TRBV20-1, with D possibly matching TRBD1 (6 bases). The CDR3 has 11 residues. Germline CDR1 DFQATT, CDR2 SNEGSKA (reference sequence). With 5 bases removed from V and 3 bases from J, the gap between germline ends came to 8 bases. CDR3 amino acids: CSAAQGYEQYF. The CDR3 nucleotides are TGCAGTGCTGCACAGGGCTACGAGCAGTACTTC.

The chain is built from TRBV7-6 and TRBJ2-1, with TRBD2 matching over 8 bases. The junction had 16 bases not matched to a gene; V was cut back by 5 bases and J by 1 base. CDR3 length: 19 residues. Germline V lookup: CDR1 SGHVS, CDR2 FNYEAQ. The CDR3 sequence: CASSPRGAGGGRSYNEQFF. DNA of the CDR3: TGTGCCAGCAGCCCCCGCGGGGCGGGAGGTGGGAGGTCCTACAATGAGCAGTTCTTC.

The CDR3 reads CARLRGSSHQPQHF. The CDR3 DNA follows: TGTGCCCGACTGAGGGGCAGCTCTCATCAGCCCCAGCATTTT. V gene TRBV21-1 combines with J gene TRBJ1-5. TRBV21-1 is flagged as a pseudogene. This CDR3 region has 14 residues.

This clone has more than one count but fewer than ten. The V call is TRBV29-1, the J call TRBJ2-3, with TRBD2 identical over 8 bases. V trimming: 7 bases; J trimming: 3 bases; junction bases outside the gene matches: 3. CDR1 is SQVTM, CDR2 ANQGSEA, per germline. This CDR3 has 12 residues. DNA of the CDR3: TGCAGCGCGGGCGGGAGGACAGATACGCAGTATTTT. It is translated as CSAGGRTDTQYF.

The sample holds many counts of this clone. Other DNA sequences from this sample encode an identical CDR3 as well. The chain employs TRBV7-9 and TRBJ1-5; 7 positions agree with TRBD1. The CDR3 covers 13 residues. V was pared by 4 bases and J by 4 bases, with 1 base of the junction left unmatched. Germline V gene sequence: CDR1 SEHNR, CDR2 FQNEAQ (reference sequence). The CDR3 sequence: CASSSTGNQPQHF. The CDR3 bases are TGTGCCAGCAGCTCGACAGGGAATCAGCCCCAGCATTTT.

The CDR3 coding sequence is TGTGCCAGCAGCTTAGAAGCGAATACCTACAATGAGCAGTTCTTC. Translated, it gives CASSLEANTYNEQFF. This rearrangement joins TRBV7-2 to TRBJ2-1; D gene unclear. CDR3 length: 15 amino acids. Between the trimmed V and J ends, which lost 1 base and 2 bases, there was a span of 9 bases. Per germline, CDR1 SGHTA and CDR2 FQGNSA. The full variable domain, rest sourced from reference TRBV7-2 and TRBJ2-1, is GAGVSQSPSNKVTEKGKDVELRCDPISGHTALYWYRQSLGQGLEFLIYFQGNSAPDKSGLPSDRFSAERTGGSVSTLTIQRTQQEDSAVYLCASSLEANTYNEQFFGPGTRLTVL.

This clone was seen at least ten times. The chain carries TRBV2 and TRBJ1-5, with D maybe TRBD1 (6 bases). Germline V gives CDR1 SNHLY, CDR2 FYNNEI. V dropped 9 bases and J dropped 4 bases, with 13 bases sitting between them. This CDR3 region has 13 residues. This CDR3 reads CASLQGLNQPQHF. CDR3 nucleotide sequence: TGTGCCAGTCTACAGGGTCTGAATCAGCCCCAGCATTTT.

This clone was counted between two and nine times. This sequence joins TRBV6-1 and TRBJ1-2, with a tentative D call TRBD1 (6 bases). The CDR3 covers 13 residues. Trimming stripped 2 bases from V and 4 bases from J, with 8 bases between. Germline V gene lookup returns CDR1 MNHNS and CDR2 SASEGT. The CDR3 region has the DNA TGTGCCAGCAGTGAAACAGGGACCTATGGCTACACCTTC. This encodes CASSETGTYGYTF.

The V gene is TRBV7-2, the J gene TRBJ2-3; 9 bases agree with TRBD1. V dropped 5 bases and J dropped 6; count of bases not matched to a gene: 12. This CDR3 has 16 residues. Germline assignment: CDR1 SGHTA and CDR2 FQGNSA. The CDR3 loop is CASSPIPGQGGDTQYF. The CDR3 DNA follows: TGTGCCAGCAGCCCCATACCGGGACAGGGTGGGGATACGCAGTATTTT.

V gene TRBV7-2 combines with J gene TRBJ2-1; 9 nucleotides align to TRBD2. Trimming at V came to 5 bases and at J to 0 bases, leaving 2 bases not matched to a gene. The CDR3 totals 15 residues. The V gene's germline CDR1 is SGHTA and CDR2 FQGNSA. As DNA, the CDR3 is TGTGCCAGCAGCCCTAGCGGGGTCTCCTACAATGAGCAGTTCTTC. Translation gives CASSPSGVSYNEQFF.

Ten or more counts support this clone. The chain joins TRBV14 to TRBJ2-5; D gene unclear. V shed 0 bases and J shed 4 bases, with 9 bases lying between them. CDR1 is SGHDN, CDR2 FVKESK, per germline. The CDR3 is made up of 14 amino acids. CDR3 nucleotide sequence: TGTGCCAGCAGCCAAGACGGGTTTGGAGAGACCCAGTACTTC. Translating it yields CASSQDGFGETQYF. Supplemented by reference TRBV14 and TRBJ2-5, the full variable domain reads EAGVTQFPSHSVIEKGQTVTLRCDPISGHDNLYWYRRVMGKEIKFLLHFVKESKQDESGMPNNRFLAERTGGTYSTLKVQPAELEDSGVYFCASSQDGFGETQYFGPGTRLLVL.

This clone was seen more than once but under ten times. The chain couples TRBV11-2 to TRBJ2-1, with D possibly being TRBD1 or TRBD2 (5 bases each). This CDR3 has 14 amino acids. The V and J ends lost 6 bases and 9 bases respectively, with 18 bases between them. Germline lookup yields CDR1 SGHAT and CDR2 FQNNGV. The chain's CDR3 is CASSSAGGRREQFF. Here the CDR3 DNA reads TGTGCCAGCAGTTCAGCTGGGGGTAGACGTGAGCAGTTCTTC.